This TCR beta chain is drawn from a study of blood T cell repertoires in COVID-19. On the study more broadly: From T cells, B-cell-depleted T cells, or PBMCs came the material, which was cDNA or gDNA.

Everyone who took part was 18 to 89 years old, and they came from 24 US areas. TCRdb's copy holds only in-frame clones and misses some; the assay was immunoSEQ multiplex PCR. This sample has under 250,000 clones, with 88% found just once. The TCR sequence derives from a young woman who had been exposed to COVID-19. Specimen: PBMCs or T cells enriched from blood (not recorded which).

The CDR3 protein is CASSEGQGVTGELFF. The CDR3 DNA is TGTGCCAGCAGCGAGGGACAGGGTGTTACCGGGGAGCTGTTTTTT. The chain combines TRBV9 with TRBJ2-2, with 9 bases identical to TRBD1. CDR3 length: 15 residues. V lost 3 bases and J lost 5; bases outside the gene matches: 5. CDR1 is SGDLS, CDR2 YYNGEE, per germline.